Reported below is one TCR beta chain. The germline gene is not matched at one end of the junction; a read error may be the cause. Clones were sequenced by immunoSEQ multiplex PCR, and TCRdb holds only the in-frame ones, with some missing. The sample includes roughly 60,000 clones, about 87% of them seen just once. The data are from a study of OX40 agonist ivuxolimab in advanced cancers. Looking at the study overall: At roughly 80% male, the cohort had a mean age of 60 years, ranging from about 23 to 79.

CDR1 is SSHAT and CDR2 is FNYEAQ in the germline V gene (reference sequence). This CDR3 region has 14 residues. This TCR came from an adult with an advanced solid tumor such as melanoma, head and neck, liver or kidney cancer. Sequencing was performed on CD4+ or CD8+ T cells sorted from blood, taken in a trial of the OX40 agonist ivuxolimab. V is TRBV7-7 and J is TRBJ2-7, with D perhaps being TRBD1 or TRBD2 (6 bases each). DNA of the CDR3: TGTGCTAGCAGCTTAGGGGGGAACTCCTACGAGCAGTACTTC. Amino acids: CASSLGGNSYEQYF.